The clone carrying this T cell receptor (beta chain) has a count of ten or more. What it binds is unknown. This sample is part of a study of Graves' ophthalmopathy and Graves' hyperthyroidism. Study context: Before any treatment, peripheral blood was taken at the initial diagnosis. Whole-study results and caveats: Ophthalmopathy progression was predicted with approximately 68% sensitivity and around 78% specificity. In blood appeared most of the expanded thyroid clonotypes whose frequency exceeded 0.001.

CDR3 length: 14 amino acids. V dropped 1 base and J dropped 5; count of bases not matched to a gene: 4. Germline assignment: CDR1 SGDLS and CDR2 YYNGEE. Excluded were patients with other autoimmune diseases, uncontrolled infections, pregnancy or lactation. The TCR beta CDR3 regions underwent amplification from RNA transcripts. RT-PCR was first run with HTBI primers, then multiplex PCR in a second round. MiXCR, run by TCRdb on the multiplex PCR reads, gives a single entry per CDR3 protein. The sample lists more than 550,000 distinct CDR3 sequences, approximately 39% seen once, with over 2.5% in the top ten.

The specimen was peripheral blood. The receptor's source is an adult man with Graves' ophthalmopathy. The chain has TRBV9 and TRBJ1-1; 8 bases line up with TRBD1. CDR3 in amino acids: CASSVQGAGTEAFF. DNA of the CDR3: TGTGCCAGCAGCGTACAGGGGGCAGGGACTGAAGCTTTCTTT.